This TCR beta chain originates from a study of blood T cells in healthy people across ages. A remark on this clonotype: Given a much more abundant clone one base away, this may be a read error.

For the second PCR, which ran for roughly 7 to 11 cycles, a sample-barcoded 5' primer and a J-beta primer mix were used. TCRdb re-called the 5' RACE reads through MiXCR, storing one row per CDR3 protein. The table has some 1.5 million distinct CDR3 sequences, 28% seen once; the top ten hold 7% to 9%. V shed 6 bases and J shed 5 bases, with 16 bases lying between them. The CDR3 loop spans 14 amino acids. The germline V gene has CDR1 MNHEY and CDR2 SVGAGI. What was sequenced was blood. The TCR was taken from a woman aged 25-40 years in good health. The V and J genes are TRBV6-5 and TRBJ2-5; D possibly matches TRBD1 or TRBD2 (6 bases each). The chain's CDR3 is CASSEGDGGETQYF. In DNA, the CDR3 is TGTGCCAGCAGCGAGGGGGATGGAGGGGAGACCCAGTACTTC.